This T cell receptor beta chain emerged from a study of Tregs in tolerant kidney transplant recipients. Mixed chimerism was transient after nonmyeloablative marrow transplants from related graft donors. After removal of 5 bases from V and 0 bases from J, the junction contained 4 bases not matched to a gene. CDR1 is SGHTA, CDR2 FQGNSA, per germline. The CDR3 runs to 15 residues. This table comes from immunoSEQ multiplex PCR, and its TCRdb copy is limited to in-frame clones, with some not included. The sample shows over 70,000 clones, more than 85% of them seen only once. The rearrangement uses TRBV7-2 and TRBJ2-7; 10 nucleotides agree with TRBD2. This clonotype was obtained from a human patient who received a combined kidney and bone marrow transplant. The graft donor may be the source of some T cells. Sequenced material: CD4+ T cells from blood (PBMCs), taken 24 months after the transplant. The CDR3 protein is CASSTLAGYSYEQYF. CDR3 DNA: TGTGCCAGCAGCACACTAGCGGGGTACTCCTACGAGCAGTACTTC.